The 27 T cell receptor beta chains in this list originate from one sample, sequenced in a study of Graves' ophthalmopathy and Graves' hyperthyroidism. Amplification targeted the TCR beta CDR3 regions, with RNA transcripts as the source material. First-round RT-PCR employed HTBI primers, with a second-round multiplex PCR after it. MiXCR, run by TCRdb on the multiplex PCR reads, gives a single entry per CDR3 protein. The profile shows hundreds of thousands of distinct CDR3 sequences, 22% of them singletons. The sample comprised peripheral blood. These receptors came from a woman younger than 35 with stable Graves' hyperthyroidism. Some clones in this sample may be carry-over from other donors' samples.

A word on this clonotype: A read error may be the cause here, since a much bigger clone is one base away. This sequence joins TRBV5-4 and TRBJ2-5; TRBD1 matches 12 bases. Per the germline V gene, CDR1 is SGHNT and CDR2 is YYREEE (reference sequence). This CDR3 is 14 amino acids long. CDR3 loop: CASSGGQGAETQDF. CDR3 in DNA: TGTGCCAGCAGCGGGGGACAGGGGGCTGAGACCCAGGACTTC.

Comment on this clonotype: A much larger clonotype is one base distant, so this may be a read error. V is TRBV29-1 and J is TRBJ2-7, with TRBD2 as a possible D gene (6 bases). The CDR3 consists of 14 residues. The germline V and J ends were trimmed by 1 base and 0 bases, with 10 bases remaining between them. Germline-derived CDR1 and CDR2 are SQVTM and ANQGSEA. The DNA for the CDR3 is TGCAGCGTTGAAGGAGTGGGGGGCTCCTACGAGCAGTACTTC. Translation: CSVEGVGGSYEQYF.

This clonotype has a count of ten or more. This chain joins TRBV15 and TRBJ1-1; D is possibly TRBD1 (5 bases). CDR1 is LNHNV, CDR2 YYDKDF, per germline (reference sequence). This CDR3 has 13 amino acids. With 3 bases removed from V and 2 bases from J, the gap between germline ends came to 7 bases. CDR3 sequence: CATSSDRNTEAFF. CDR3 bases: TGTGCCACCAGCAGTGACAGAAACACTGAAGCTTTCTTT.

This chain uses TRBV19 with TRBJ1-2; the D gene is possibly TRBD1 (5 bases). CDR1 and CDR2 (germline): LNHDA, SQIVND (reference sequence). The CDR3 spans 14 residues. The germline V and J ends were trimmed by 3 bases and 3 bases, with 11 bases remaining between them. The CDR3 coding sequence is TGTGCCAGTAGTATGGGTCCGGGGGACTATGGCTACACCTTC. Its translation: CASSMGPGDYGYTF.

In this sample, this clonotype turned up many times. The chain recombines TRBV28 with TRBJ1-2, with 7 bases identical to TRBD1. Germline lookup yields CDR1 MDHEN and CDR2 SYDVKM. The length of the CDR3 is 14 residues. The V and J ends lost 8 bases and 3 bases, in that order; junction bases with no gene match: 9. CDR3 sequence reads: CASLQGTRDYGYTF. The DNA of the CDR3 is TGTGCCAGCTTACAGGGGACCCGGGACTATGGCTACACCTTC.

This clonotype was counted between two and nine times. This rearrangement joins TRBV6-5 to TRBJ1-2; D remains ambiguous. The germline CDR1 and CDR2 sequences are MNHEY and SVGAGI. V lost 4 bases and J 5 bases, leaving 17 bases between the germline ends. This CDR3 has 15 residues. CDR3 in DNA: TGTGCCAGCAGTTCCGTGGGTGATTTCAAGTATGGCTACACCTTC. This sequence encodes CASSSVGDFKYGYTF.

This clonotype was recorded at least ten times. The gene calls are TRBV5-1 and TRBJ1-1; D is possibly TRBD1 (5 bases). Looked up from germline, CDR1 is SGHRS and CDR2 is YFSETQ. This CDR3 contains 14 residues. Trimming pared 4 bases from V and 2 bases from J, leaving 12 bases between. The CDR3 sequence: CASSIGTANTEAFF. The CDR3 DNA reads as TGCGCCAGCAGCATCGGGACGGCTAACACTGAAGCTTTCTTT. The full variable domain, its missing parts supplied by reference TRBV5-1 and TRBJ1-1, is KAGVTQTPRYLIKTRGQQVTLSCSPISGHRSVSWYQQTPGQGLQFLFEYFSETQRNKGNFPGRFSGRQFSNSRSEMNVSTLELGDSALYLCASSIGTANTEAFFGQGTRLTVV.

There are a few counts of this clonotype. V usage is TRBV27 and J usage is TRBJ1-2, with 8 bases that match TRBD1. The CDR3 has 16 amino acids. The junction had 10 bases not matched to a gene; V was cut back by 0 bases and J by 7 bases. The germline CDR1 and CDR2 sequences are MNHEY and SMNVEV (reference sequence). The CDR3 bases are TGTGCCAGCAGTTTATCGAGCAGGACAGGGTTAATTGGCTACACCTTC. It is translated as CASSLSSRTGLIGYTF.

This clonotype has at least ten counts. The chain joins TRBV11-2 to TRBJ2-7; no definite D call. Germline values: CDR1 SGHAT, CDR2 FQNNGV. This CDR3 has 13 residues. Trimming removed 5 bases from V and 6 bases from J, with 14 bases in between. The CDR3 loop is CASSLQSRAEQYF. The CDR3 DNA follows: TGTGCCAGCAGCCTTCAGAGCCGAGCCGAGCAGTACTTC. The full variable domain, with the rest looked up from reference TRBV11-2 and TRBJ2-7, is EAGVAQSPRYKIIEKRQSVAFWCNPISGHATLYWYQQILGQGPKLLIQFQNNGVVDDSQLPKDRFSAERLKGVDSTLKIQPAKLEDSAVYLCASSLQSRAEQYFGPGTRLTVT.

This clonotype was counted between two and nine times. The chain employs TRBV5-6 and TRBJ2-7, with 7 positions matching TRBD2. Germline assignment: CDR1 SGHDT and CDR2 YYEEEE. With V trimmed by 0 bases and J by 0 bases, 12 bases remained unmatched. CDR3 length: 18 residues. The CDR3 spells CASSLGDYSTDNSYEQYF. CDR3 nucleotides: TGTGCCAGCAGCTTGGGGGACTACTCAACTGACAACTCCTACGAGCAGTACTTC.

This clonotype was seen ten or more times. This chain links TRBV15 with TRBJ1-6; D unclear. Per germline, CDR1 LNHNV and CDR2 YYDKDF (reference sequence). Trimming stripped 3 bases from V and 5 bases from J, with 8 bases between. The CDR3 totals 14 residues. The CDR3 here is CATSRARDNSPLHF. The CDR3 DNA is TGTGCCACCAGCAGGGCCCGGGATAATTCACCCCTCCACTTT.

Only a few counts were recorded for this clonotype. J is TRBJ1-1 and V is TRBV28; D call uncertain. Germline V gene sequence: CDR1 MDHEN, CDR2 SYDVKM. Trimming took off 8 bases at V and 10 bases at J, with 20 bases between the two ends. The CDR3 totals 13 residues. CDR3 sequence: CASQDTLWVGAFF. CDR3 DNA: TGTGCCAGCCAGGATACGTTGTGGGTAGGAGCTTTCTTT.

This clonotype was counted only a few times. V usage is TRBV19 and J usage is TRBJ2-2; possibly TRBD1 for D (5 bases). With 4 bases removed from V and 2 bases from J, the gap between germline ends came to 14 bases. Germline V gives CDR1 LNHDA, CDR2 SQIVND (reference sequence). The CDR3 is 16 residues long. The CDR3: CASSTPTGVNTGELFF. CDR3 DNA sequence: TGTGCCAGTAGTACACCCACAGGAGTCAACACCGGGGAGCTGTTTTTT.

This clonotype occurred once. The chain is built from TRBV29-1 and TRBJ2-5; D is ambiguous. V lost 2 bases and J 9 bases, leaving 19 bases between the germline ends. This CDR3 is 14 amino acids long. CDR1 SQVTM and CDR2 ANQGSEA come from the germline V gene. This chain's CDR3 is CSVELEELKRSQYF. Written as DNA, the CDR3 is TGCAGCGTTGAACTCGAGGAACTTAAACGGTCCCAGTACTTC.

This clonotype was counted many times. The chain is built from TRBV5-1 and TRBJ1-2; 8 positions match TRBD1. The CDR3 consists of 15 residues. Per germline, CDR1 SGHRS and CDR2 YFSETQ. Unmatched junction bases numbered 9, after V lost 4 bases and J lost 4 bases. CDR3 in DNA: TGCGCCAGCAGCCTCGGACAGGGTTTATCCTATGGCTACACCTTC. This codes for CASSLGQGLSYGYTF.

This clonotype was detected a few times. A much bigger clone sits one base away, suggesting this may be a read error. The V call is TRBV11-2, the J call TRBJ1-1; D not resolved. The length of the CDR3 is 14 residues. V dropped 8 bases and J dropped 6 bases, with 19 bases sitting between them. CDR1 SGHAT and CDR2 FQNNGV come from the germline V gene. The CDR3 sequence: CASAPGRVGAEAFF. As DNA, the CDR3 is TGTGCCAGCGCGCCCGGTAGAGTTGGGGCTGAAGCTTTCTTT.

This clonotype was recorded only once. This may stem from a read error, because a much larger clone lies one nucleotide away. This chain joins TRBV11-3 and TRBJ2-2; D not certain. V shed 8 bases and J shed 7 bases, with 5 bases lying between them. The CDR3 sequence is 10 residues long. From germline, CDR1 is SGHNT and CDR2 YENEEA. This CDR3 is CASGVGELFF. DNA for the CDR3: TGTGCCAGCGGGGTCGGGGAGCTGTTTTTT.

This clonotype was detected many times. At one end, the junction sequence differs from germline, possibly due to a read error. The chain links TRBV27 to TRBJ1-1, with D uncertain. The CDR3 is 9 amino acids. Germline-derived CDR1 and CDR2 are MNHEY and SMNVEV (reference sequence). CDR3 coding DNA: TGTGCCAGCAGTTTAGGAGTCCTCTTT. As protein: CASSLGVLF.

This clonotype was seen at least ten times. J is TRBJ1-2 and V is TRBV6-5, with D possibly matching TRBD1 (6 bases). This CDR3 comprises 12 residues. V was shortened by 7 bases and J by 12 bases, with 18 bases between the two germline ends. CDR1 is MNHEY, CDR2 SVGAGI, per germline. The CDR3 DNA is TGTGCCAGCACTCTACTCGCGGGGGCTCACACCTTC. This gives the protein CASTLLAGAHTF.

This clonotype was seen at least ten times. The chain joins TRBV12-5 to TRBJ2-2; D may be TRBD2 (6 bases). V lost 2 bases and J 3 bases, leaving 13 bases between the germline ends. The CDR3 loop spans 16 amino acids. The germline CDR1 and CDR2 sequences are LGHNT and FRNRAP. CDR3 sequence reads: CASGLFNGTHTGELFF. The CDR3 bases are TGTGCTAGTGGTTTGTTCAACGGGACTCACACCGGGGAGCTGTTTTTT.

The table lists this clonotype with many counts. The V call is TRBV6-5, the J call TRBJ1-3; TRBD1 might be the D (6 bases). The CDR3 has 15 amino acids. CDR1 is MNHEY and CDR2 is SVGAGI in the germline V gene. Trimming cost V 2 bases and J 2 bases, with 10 bases left between them. DNA of the CDR3: TGTGCCAGCAGTTACAAGGGGGGCCCTGGAAACACCATATATTTT. This gives the protein CASSYKGGPGNTIYF.

Details on this clonotype: The missing conserved phenylalanine or tryptophan at the end of this CDR3 makes a read error likely. This chain joins TRBV7-8 and TRBJ1-2, with D maybe TRBD1 (6 bases). With 1 base removed from V and 3 bases from J, the gap between germline ends came to 15 bases. Germline loops: CDR1 SGHVS, CDR2 FQNEAQ. CDR3 length: 16 amino acids. CDR3 sequence (DNA): TGTGCCAGCAGCTTAGGTTGGCGGGGGCTCGACTATGGCTACACCGTC. Amino acids: CASSLGWRGLDYGYTV.

CDR3 DNA: TGTGCCAGCAGGCCACCCGGGACAGTGAACGAGCAGTACTTC. It encodes CASRPPGTVNEQYF. The chain has TRBV11-2 and TRBJ2-7, with TRBD1 matching 7 bases. The V and J ends lost 6 bases and 5 bases, in that order; junction bases with no gene match: 10. This CDR3 is 14 amino acids long. The germline V gene has CDR1 SGHAT and CDR2 FQNNGV.

This clonotype was seen at least ten times. V usage is TRBV27 and J usage is TRBJ1-1; unclear D gene. CDR3 length equals 14 residues. CDR1 and CDR2 from the germline V gene are MNHEY and SMNVEV (reference sequence). The V gene lost 5 bases and the J gene lost 7 bases, with 17 bases spanning the gap. CDR3 protein: CASSLNPFSGEAFF. For the CDR3, the DNA is TGTGCCAGCAGTCTAAACCCCTTTTCTGGTGAAGCTTTCTTT.

The chain carries TRBV3-1 and TRBJ2-7, with TRBD1 matching over 11 bases. The CDR3 length is 14 residues. V was pared by 5 bases and J by 6 bases, with 6 bases of the junction left unmatched. Germline lookup yields CDR1 LGHDT and CDR2 YNNKEL (reference sequence). CDR3 residues: CASSLGQGVGEQYF. CDR3 nucleotides: TGTGCCAGCAGCTTGGGACAGGGGGTGGGCGAGCAGTACTTC.

This clonotype was seen many times. The chain combines TRBV28 with TRBJ1-5; no firm D call. Germline CDR1 and CDR2: MDHEN and SYDVKM. Trimming removed 1 base from V and 0 bases from J, with 10 bases in between. The CDR3 consists of 16 residues. CDR3 sequence: CASSLLLGTSNQPQHF. The CDR3 DNA sequence: TGTGCCAGCAGTTTATTGTTGGGAACTAGCAATCAGCCCCAGCATTTT.

This clonotype was counted at least ten times. The genes are TRBV29-1 and TRBJ2-5; D not certain. The CDR3 is made up of 12 amino acids. With 3 bases removed from V and 5 bases from J, the gap between germline ends came to 10 bases. From germline, CDR1 is SQVTM and CDR2 ANQGSEA. In DNA form, the CDR3 reads TGCAGCGTTGACGACCCGCCGGAGACCCAGTACTTC. This translates into CSVDDPPETQYF.